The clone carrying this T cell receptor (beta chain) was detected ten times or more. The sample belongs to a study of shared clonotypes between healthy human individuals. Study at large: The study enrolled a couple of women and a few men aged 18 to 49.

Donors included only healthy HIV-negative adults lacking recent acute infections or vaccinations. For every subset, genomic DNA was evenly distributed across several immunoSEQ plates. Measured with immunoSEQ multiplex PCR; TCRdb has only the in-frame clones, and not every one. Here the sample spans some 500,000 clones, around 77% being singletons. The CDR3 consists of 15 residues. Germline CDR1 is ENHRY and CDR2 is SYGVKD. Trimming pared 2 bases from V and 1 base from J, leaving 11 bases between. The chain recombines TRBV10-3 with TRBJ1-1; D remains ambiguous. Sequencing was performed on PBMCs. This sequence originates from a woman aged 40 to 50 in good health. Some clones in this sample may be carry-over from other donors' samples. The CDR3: CAISEPRRSNTEAFF. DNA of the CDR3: TGTGCCATCAGTGAGCCGAGACGGTCGAACACTGAAGCTTTCTTT.